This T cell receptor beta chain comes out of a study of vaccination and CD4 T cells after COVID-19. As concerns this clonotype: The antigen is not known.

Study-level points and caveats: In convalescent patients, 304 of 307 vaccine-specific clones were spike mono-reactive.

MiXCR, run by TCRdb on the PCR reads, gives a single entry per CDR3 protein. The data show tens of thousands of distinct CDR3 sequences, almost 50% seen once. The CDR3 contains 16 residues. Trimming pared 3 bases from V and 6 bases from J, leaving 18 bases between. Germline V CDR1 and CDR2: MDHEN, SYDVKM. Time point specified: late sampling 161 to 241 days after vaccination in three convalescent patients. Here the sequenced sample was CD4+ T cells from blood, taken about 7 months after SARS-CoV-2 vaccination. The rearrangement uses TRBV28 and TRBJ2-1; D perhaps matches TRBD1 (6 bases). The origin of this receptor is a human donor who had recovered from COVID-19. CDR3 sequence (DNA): TGTGCCAGCAGTTTGGACAGTAGCGCCTACGCCAATGAGCAGTTCTTC. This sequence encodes CASSLDSSAYANEQFF.